A single sample is the source of the 23 T cell receptor beta chains below, sequenced in a study of CXCR3-negative and CXCR3-positive naive CD8 T cells. Each TRB cDNA library was prepared by 5' RACE (with UMI labels). No DNA is given; TCRdb re-called the 5' RACE reads and lists each CDR3 protein once. The sample includes some 130,000 distinct CDR3 sequences. The sequencing input was naive CXCR3- CD8+ T cells from blood. Noted subset: CD45RO-CCR7+CD27+CD95- naive CD8+ T cells lacking CXCR3 (TNR3-). The source of these receptors is a human donor in good health. Some clones in this sample may be carry-over from other donors' samples.

This chain connects TRBV5-1 to TRBJ2-1; TCRdb designates TRBD2, a call that cannot be tested without DNA. Germline CDR1 SGHRS, CDR2 YFSETQ. The CDR3 extends over 16 amino acids. CDR3 protein: CASSFTGPSSYNEQFF.

The V call is TRBV15, the J call TRBJ1-1; TCRdb lists TRBD1, though no DNA is available to test this call. CDR1 and CDR2 from the germline V gene are LNHNV and YYDKDF (reference sequence). The CDR3 sequence is 14 residues long. The CDR3 sequence: CATSIGTIFTEAFF.

V usage is TRBV28 and J usage is TRBJ2-1. Germline CDR1 and CDR2: MDHEN and SYDVKM. This CDR3 has 14 amino acids. CDR3 sequence: CASTIGTAYNEQFF.

The rearrangement uses TRBV14 and TRBJ2-7. Germline lookup yields CDR1 SGHDN and CDR2 FVKESK. This CDR3 has 13 residues. The CDR3 is CASSQVRVELPYF.

The chain is built from TRBV10-3 and TRBJ2-1; lacking DNA, the TRBD1 call made by TCRdb goes unchecked. CDR1 is ENHRY and CDR2 is SYGVKD in the germline V gene. This CDR3 spans 19 amino acids. CDR3 sequence reads: CAISPQITSPVSSYNEQFF.

The V gene is TRBV7-9, the J gene TRBJ2-1. The CDR3 length is 16 residues. CDR1 and CDR2 (germline): SEHNR, FQNEAQ (reference sequence). CDR3: CASSLSSNSSYNEQFF.

The V and J genes are TRBV5-1 and TRBJ2-7; checking the TCRdb D call of TRBD2 is not possible without DNA. The CDR3 has 15 amino acids. The V gene's germline CDR1 is SGHRS and CDR2 YFSETQ. The CDR3 sequence: CASSPEGGDVGEQYF.

The chain uses TRBV27 and TRBJ2-7; the D call of TRBD1 rests on TCRdb alone, since no DNA is present to check it. Germline values: CDR1 MNHEY, CDR2 SMNVEV (reference sequence). CDR3 length equals 14 residues. CDR3 sequence: CASSFERGRDEQYF.

The chain has TRBV6-2 or TRBV6-3 and TRBJ2-7; checking the TCRdb D call of TRBD2 is not possible without DNA. CDR1 is MNHEY, CDR2 SVGEGT, per germline. This CDR3 is built from 16 residues. The chain's CDR3 is CASSSLAGAHLYEQYF.

The J gene is TRBJ2-7, the V gene TRBV27; TCRdb calls TRBD2, which cannot be checked without DNA. The CDR3 spans 14 residues. The germline V gene has CDR1 MNHEY and CDR2 SMNVEV (reference sequence). CDR3 sequence: CASSPSGFSYEQYF.

The J gene is TRBJ2-1, the V gene TRBV15; checking the TCRdb D call of TRBD2 is not possible without DNA. Germline CDR1 reads LNHNV; CDR2 reads YYDKDF (reference sequence). This CDR3 has 15 residues. The CDR3 sequence: CATSTWREGPNEQFF.

The chain couples TRBV6-6 to TRBJ2-2; absent DNA, TCRdb's TRBD2 call cannot be checked. The CDR3 spans 14 residues. The V gene's germline CDR1 is MNHNY and CDR2 SVGAGI (reference sequence). Here the CDR3 reads CASTPEGNTGELFF.

This chain joins TRBV2 and TRBJ1-4. This CDR3 comprises 17 residues. From germline, CDR1 is SNHLY and CDR2 FYNNEI. CDR3: CASLSRLLQSINEKLFF.

This sequence joins TRBV6-2 or TRBV6-3 and TRBJ2-1; TCRdb lists TRBD2, though no DNA is available to test this call. CDR1 and CDR2 (germline): MNHEY, SVGEGT. CDR3 size: 12 residues. The CDR3: CASSHGWGEQFF.

The V call is TRBV27, the J call TRBJ2-2; no DNA is available, so the TRBD2 call from TCRdb remains unchecked. Per germline, CDR1 MNHEY and CDR2 SMNVEV (reference sequence). CDR3 length: 17 residues. The CDR3 loop reads CASSDQAGGPSTGELFF.

The CDR3 reads CSVESGTTYEQYF. V is TRBV29-1 and J is TRBJ2-7; TCRdb gives TRBD1 as the D gene, but with no DNA this cannot be confirmed. CDR1 is SQVTM, CDR2 ANQGSEA, per germline. The CDR3 loop spans 13 amino acids.

The chain recombines TRBV7-9 with TRBJ1-1; without DNA, the TCRdb call of TRBD1 cannot be checked. Germline lookup yields CDR1 SEHNR and CDR2 FQNEAQ (reference sequence). The CDR3 runs to 13 residues. This CDR3 is CASSPAGTVEAFF.

The chain combines TRBV20-1 with TRBJ2-3. Germline V gene lookup returns CDR1 DFQATT and CDR2 SNEGSKA (reference sequence). This CDR3 has 14 amino acids. CDR3 residues: CSASAVPSTDTQYF.

The V and J genes are TRBV6-6 and TRBJ2-1; TCRdb's D call, TRBD1, is unchecked because there is no DNA. The CDR3 length is 17 residues. Looked up from germline, CDR1 is MNHNY and CDR2 is SVGAGI (reference sequence). The chain's CDR3 is CASSYWGRGGYYNEQFF.

The gene calls are TRBV7-9 and TRBJ2-7; TCRdb indicates TRBD1, and absent DNA this call remains unverified. The CDR3 sequence is 15 residues long. The germline V gene has CDR1 SEHNR and CDR2 FQNEAQ (reference sequence). The chain's CDR3 is CASSAGDRGRYEQYF.

CDR3 in amino acids: CASSLWTGNTEAFF. The chain links TRBV5-1 to TRBJ1-1. Germline lookup yields CDR1 SGHRS and CDR2 YFSETQ. The CDR3 contains 14 residues.

The CDR3: CSVVSFSGMNTGELFF. The chain combines TRBV29-1 with TRBJ2-2; TCRdb's D call, TRBD2, is unchecked because there is no DNA. Germline assignment: CDR1 SQVTM and CDR2 ANQGSEA. The length of the CDR3 is 16 residues.

The rearrangement joins TRBV28 to TRBJ2-1; the D gene TCRdb calls, TRBD2, cannot be checked with no DNA. Per the germline V gene, CDR1 is MDHEN and CDR2 is SYDVKM. The CDR3 totals 17 residues. CDR3 sequence: CASSSVLAGVSYNEQFF.